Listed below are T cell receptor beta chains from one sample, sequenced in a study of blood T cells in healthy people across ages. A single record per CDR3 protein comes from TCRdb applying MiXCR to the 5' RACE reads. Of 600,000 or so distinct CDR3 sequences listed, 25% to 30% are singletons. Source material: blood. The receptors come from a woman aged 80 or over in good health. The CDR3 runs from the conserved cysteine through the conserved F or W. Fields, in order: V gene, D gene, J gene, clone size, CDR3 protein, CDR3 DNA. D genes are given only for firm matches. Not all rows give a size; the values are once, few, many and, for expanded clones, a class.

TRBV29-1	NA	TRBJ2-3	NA	CSVVGITGSSTDTQYF	TGCAGCGTTGTTGGAATAACTGGTTCTAGCACAGATACGCAGTATTTT
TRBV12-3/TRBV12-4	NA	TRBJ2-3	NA	CASSLRARVSTDTQYF	TGTGCCAGCAGTTTAAGGGCAAGAGTCAGCACAGATACGCAGTATTTT
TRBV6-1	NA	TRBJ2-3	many	CASTPKNTQYF	TGTGCCAGCACTCCCAAGAATACGCAGTATTTT
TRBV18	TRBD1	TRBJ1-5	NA	CASSFDRAQPQHF	TGTGCCAGCTCGTTCGACAGGGCTCAGCCCCAGCATTTT
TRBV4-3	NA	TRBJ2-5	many	CASSQDLASETQYF	TGCGCCAGCAGCCAAGATCTAGCGTCAGAGACCCAGTACTTC
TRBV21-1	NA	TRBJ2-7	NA	CARRGRVGYEQYF	TGTGCCCGGCGGGGTAGGGTTGGGTACGAGCAGTACTTC
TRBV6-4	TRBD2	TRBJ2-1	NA	CASSDGGGGTYNEQFF	TGTGCCAGCAGTGATGGTGGCGGGGGGACCTACAATGAGCAGTTCTTC
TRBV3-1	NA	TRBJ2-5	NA	CASSQNQGRETQYF	TGTGCCAGCAGCCAGAATCAGGGGCGAGAGACCCAGTACTTC
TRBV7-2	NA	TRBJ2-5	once	CASSSEPYQETQYF	TGTGCCAGCAGCTCGGAGCCATACCAAGAGACCCAGTACTTC
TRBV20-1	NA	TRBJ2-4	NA	CTARESAKNIQYF	TGCACCGCCAGGGAGTCAGCCAAAAACATTCAGTACTTC
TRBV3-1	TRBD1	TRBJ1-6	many	CASSQATGDNSPLHF	TGTGCCAGCAGCCAGGCGACAGGGGATAATTCACCCCTCCACTTT
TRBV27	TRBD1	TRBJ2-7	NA	CASSTLDRGHEQYF	TGTGCCAGCAGTACCCTAGACAGGGGCCACGAGCAGTACTTC
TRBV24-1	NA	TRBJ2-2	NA	CATGSGASTGELFF	TGTGCCACCGGGTCAGGAGCGAGCACCGGGGAGCTGTTTTTT
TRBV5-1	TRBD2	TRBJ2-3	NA	CASSLGTSGDADTQYF	TGCGCCAGCAGCTTGGGGACTAGCGGGGATGCAGATACGCAGTATTTT
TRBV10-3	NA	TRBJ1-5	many	CAISESNGDNQPQHF	TGTGCCATCAGTGAGTCGAACGGAGACAATCAGCCCCAGCATTTT
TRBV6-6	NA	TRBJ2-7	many	CASTPGFTYEQYF	TGTGCCAGCACGCCAGGGTTCACCTACGAGCAGTACTTC
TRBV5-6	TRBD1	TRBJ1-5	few	CASSADRGSYSNQPQHF	TGTGCCAGCAGCGCGGACAGGGGGAGTTATAGCAATCAGCCCCAGCATTTT
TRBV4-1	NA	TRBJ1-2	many	CASSRAESYGYTF	TGCGCCAGCAGCCGGGCCGAGTCATATGGCTACACCTTC
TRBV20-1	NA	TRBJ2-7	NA	CSARDGGSSSYEQYF	TGCAGTGCTAGAGACGGCGGGTCCAGCTCCTACGAGCAGTACTTC
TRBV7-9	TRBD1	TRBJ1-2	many	CATAGQDRGYGYTF	TGTGCCACCGCGGGGCAGGACAGGGGCTATGGCTACACCTTC
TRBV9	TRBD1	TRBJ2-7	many	CASSPWGQGADEQYF	TGTGCCAGCAGCCCCTGGGGACAGGGGGCCGACGAGCAGTACTTC
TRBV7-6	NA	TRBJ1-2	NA	CASSLVSGQGYTF	TGTGCCAGCAGCTTAGTCTCCGGGCAGGGCTACACCTTC
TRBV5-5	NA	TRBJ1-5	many	CASSLQVTANSNQPQHF	TGTGCCAGCAGCTTGCAGGTAACAGCGAATAGCAATCAGCCCCAGCATTTT
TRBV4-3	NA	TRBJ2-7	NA	CASSQVPRGLSYNEQYF	TGCGCCAGCAGCCAAGTGCCCCGGGGCTTATCCTACAATGAGCAGTACTTC